This record concerns one T cell receptor beta chain sequence. Its antigen specificity is not known. The input lacks base qualities; no much larger clone sits a single base away. This sample was included in a study of regulatory T cells in long-lasting Graves disease (dated by TCRdb to the early 2020s). In the study overall: Persistent Graves' disease was defined as antithyroid drug treatment for over 5 years with persistently positive TSH receptor autoantibodies. Persistent Graves' disease patients were compared with newly diagnosed Graves' disease patients by peripheral blood TCR sequencing and RNA sequencing. The study was conducted in China and was registered as a clinical trial. A total of about 33 samples were covered by TCR sequencing, comprising about 13 persistent and 20 or so newly diagnosed Graves' disease patients. In the clinical cohort, patients with persistent Graves' disease had used antithyroid drugs for an average of around 10 years. General findings and caveats noted by the study authors: More public clonotypes were shared among persistent patients (around 3,000) than among newly diagnosed patients (roughly 960). Persistent Graves' disease patients showed lower TCR Shannon entropy and fewer highly expanded clones than newly diagnosed patients, suggesting clonal expansion. Only peripheral blood was studied, because thyroid tissue, the primary lesion, was inaccessible. TRBV28, TRBJ1-2 and TRBJ2-5 were preferentially used in persistent disease, while TRBV20-1 and TRBJ2-1 were favored in newly diagnosed disease. The authors noted that the small sample size was a limitation that may lower accuracy. Only the TCR beta chain was sequenced and analyzed.

This specimen's time point label, interpreted: persistent/refractory GD, antithyroid drugs over 5 years with positive TRAb. For both TCR sequencing and RNA sequencing, RNA was extracted from PBMCs using TRIzol. The diagnosis of Graves' disease followed American Thyroid Association guidelines. Patients were recruited from an endocrinology department in Xi'an, China. Each patient gave 8.5 to 9.5 milliliters of peripheral blood, collected in an EDTA anticoagulant tube. PBMCs were isolated by Ficoll Paque Plus density gradient separation without further T cell sorting. An Agilent 2100 Bioanalyzer and agarose gel were used to assess RNA quality, and a NanoDrop 2000 was used to measure RNA concentration. Libraries were built with multiplex PCR. The listed sequencing device is Illumina HiSeq 4000. To build TCR beta libraries, CDR3 regions were amplified by Arm-PCR using iRepertoire HTBI primers. PCR products were gel purified before sequencing. In the paper's pipeline: Gene usage analysis of CDR3 amino acid clonotypes used the 50 to 70 TRBV and more than 13 TRBJ segments found across samples. COPE and FqMerger were used to merge filtered high-quality paired reads into contigs. BLAST was used to align contigs to IMGT TRBV, TRBD and TRBJ reference genes, and CDR3 was defined according to IMGT. Any clonotype with a frequency above 0.1% was classified as a highly expanded clone. Repertoire diversity was measured by Shannon entropy, and V-J evenness by the Gini coefficient. Public clonotypes were defined as clonotypes shared by more than one individual. TCRdb trimmed the raw reads at Q25, called clones with MiXCR and kept productive beta chains. Entries that share a CDR3 protein sequence are merged under the most common genes and DNA. None of the V and J calls come from the authors' own analysis; TCRdb made them. This sample holds 500,000 to 800,000 distinct CDR3 sequences; 25% to 35% were observed only once. Roughly 46% of the sample lies in the top ten.

The CDR3 sequence holds 15 residues, the cysteine and phenylalanine included. Only the CDR3 portion is preserved as DNA: 45 bases, with reading frame beginning at the first base. V is shortened by 0 bases, J by 1 base, and the region joining them spans 10 bases. From the germline V gene (reference sequence), CDR1 is SGHKS and CDR2 is YYEKEE. This chain joins TRBV5-5 to TRBJ2-5; the D gene is not confidently resolved. The source is a female donor with Graves disease. The sample consisted of peripheral blood mononuclear cells (PBMCs), taken when the disease was refractory, from a patient treated with antithyroid drugs. The nucleotides read TGTGCCAGCAGCTTGGCCGTCACAACCCAAGAGACCCAGTACTTC. Its protein is CASSLAVTTQETQYF.